The 23 T cell receptor beta chains below all came from one sample that was sequenced in a study of blood T cells in healthy people across ages. With a J-beta primer mix and a sample-barcoded 5' primer, a second PCR ran roughly 6 to 12 cycles. MiXCR was run by TCRdb on the 5' RACE reads, yielding one entry per CDR3 protein. Here the sample spans under 2 million distinct CDR3 sequences, around 36% being singletons. Source material: blood. Receptor source: a young woman in good health.

A remark on this clonotype: An end of the junction differs from the germline gene, which may be a read error. The chain joins TRBV10-3 to TRBJ2-1; the D gene is possibly TRBD2 (6 bases). The CDR3 is 15 amino acids. Germline values: CDR1 ENHRY, CDR2 SYGVKD. The CDR3 DNA reads TGTGCCGTCAGTGGAGGCGGGGTGATCTACAATGAGCAGTTCTTC. Amino acid sequence: CAVSGGGVIYNEQFF.

V usage is TRBV12-3 or TRBV12-4 and J usage is TRBJ1-4; D is uncertain. The CDR3 length is 14 residues. The ends were cut back, 9 bases at V and 4 bases at J, with 15 bases in the middle. The CDR3 DNA sequence: TGTGCCAGTAAACCAAGCCGTTTTAATGAAAAACTGTTTTTT. Translating it yields CASKPSRFNEKLFF.

This clonotype has ten or more counts. The gene calls are TRBV7-9 and TRBJ2-1, with D unclear. V gave up 4 bases and J gave up 12 bases, with 10 bases separating them. Germline V gene data show CDR1 as SEHNR and CDR2 as FQNEAQ (reference sequence). The CDR3 sequence is 11 residues long. The CDR3 protein is CASSSSLGQFF. The CDR3 DNA reads TGTGCCAGCAGCTCCTCACTCGGGCAGTTCTTC. Variable domain in full (rest from reference TRBV7-9 and TRBJ2-1): DTGVSQNPRHKITKRGQNVTFRCDPISEHNRLYWYRQTLGQGPEFLTYFQNEAQLEKSRLLSDRFSAERPKGSFSTLEIQRTEQGDSAMYLCASSSSLGQFFGPGTRLTVL.

This clonotype was counted only a few times. This rearrangement joins TRBV10-3 to TRBJ2-1; 10 positions agree with TRBD1. Germline V gene data show CDR1 as ENHRY and CDR2 as SYGVKD. The junction had 5 bases not matched to a gene; V was cut back by 5 bases and J by 13 bases. The CDR3 totals 12 residues. DNA for the CDR3: TGTGCCATCAGTCCCGGGACAGGGGTCCAGTTCTTC. It is translated as CAISPGTGVQFF.

There are many counts of this clonotype. V gene TRBV7-2 combines with J gene TRBJ2-7; no firm D call. V lost 1 base, J lost 5 bases, and 12 bases lay in between. Germline CDR1 is SGHTA and CDR2 is FQGNSA. The CDR3 covers 14 residues. Written as DNA, the CDR3 is TGTGCCAGCAGCTTAGTTACGCAGGCCCACGAGCAGTACTTC. Its protein product is CASSLVTQAHEQYF.

There are a few counts of this clonotype. The V and J genes are TRBV18 and TRBJ2-7, with 7 bases aligning to TRBD2. The V gene end was trimmed by 3 bases and the J gene end by 2 bases; junction bases not matched to a gene: 4. Germline V gives CDR1 KGHSH, CDR2 LQKENI. This CDR3 contains 14 residues. Written as DNA, the CDR3 is TGTGCCAGCTCACCGATGGGAGGGACCTACGAGCAGTACTTC. Protein sequence: CASSPMGGTYEQYF. Combining the CDR3 with reference TRBV18 and TRBJ2-7 gives the whole variable domain NAGVMQNPRHLVRRRGQEARLRCSPMKGHSHVYWYRQLPEEGLKFMVYLQKENIIDESGMPKERFSAEFPKEGPSILRIQQVVRGDSAAYFCASSPMGGTYEQYFGPGTRLTVT.

This clonotype was seen a few times. The chain carries TRBV20-1 and TRBJ1-2; TRBD1 agrees at 7 bases. The CDR3 extends over 14 amino acids. V lost 6 bases, J lost 4 bases, and 11 bases stayed unmatched. Germline V gives CDR1 DFQATT, CDR2 SNEGSKA (reference sequence). In DNA form, the CDR3 reads TGCAGTGCAACAAACCTACAGGGGTTCTATGGCTACACCTTC. This encodes CSATNLQGFYGYTF.

This clonotype was counted only a few times. This sequence joins TRBV28 and TRBJ2-5; a weak D match, TRBD2 (6 bases). Germline V gene sequence: CDR1 MDHEN, CDR2 SYDVKM. Trimming stripped 5 bases from V and 1 base from J, with 14 bases between. The CDR3 sequence is 15 residues long. The CDR3 region has the DNA TGTGCCAGCAGTGGGACTTGGGACGGCCAAGAGACCCAGTACTTC. Amino acid sequence: CASSGTWDGQETQYF.

The J gene is TRBJ2-1, the V gene TRBV9; 10 bases are a match to TRBD2. The CDR3 runs 16 residues. Germline values: CDR1 SGDLS, CDR2 YYNGEE. The V and J ends lost 0 bases and 7 bases, in that order; junction bases with no gene match: 7. CDR3 protein: CASSVVVAGGRNEQFF. The DNA for the CDR3 is TGTGCCAGCAGCGTAGTGGTAGCGGGGGGACGGAATGAGCAGTTCTTC.

This clonotype was observed a few times. The chain employs TRBV4-1 and TRBJ2-7, with 10 bases fitting TRBD2. Germline CDR1 MGHRA, CDR2 YSYEKL. The CDR3 has 16 residues. V trimming: 4 bases; J trimming: 7 bases; junction bases outside the gene matches: 13. The CDR3 DNA is TGCGCCAGCAGCCTAGGACTAGCGGTGTCCCAGGGAGAGCAGTACTTC. Amino acid sequence: CASSLGLAVSQGEQYF.

The rearrangement joins TRBV20-1 to TRBJ1-1, with a tentative D call TRBD1 (5 bases). The germline V gene encodes CDR1 DFQATT and CDR2 SNEGSKA (reference sequence). V was cut by 3 bases and J by 0 bases, with 11 bases left in between. There are 14 residues in the CDR3. The CDR3 DNA reads as TGCAGTGCTAGGGGGGTGGGGATGAACACTGAAGCTTTCTTT. Its protein is CSARGVGMNTEAFF.

The chain is built from TRBV4-2 and TRBJ2-7, with D perhaps matching TRBD1 (6 bases). This CDR3 region has 15 residues. From germline, CDR1 is LGHNA and CDR2 YNFKEQ. Between the trimmed V and J ends, which lost 1 base and 5 bases, there was a span of 15 bases. The CDR3 protein is CASSQGFTGLDEQYF. The CDR3 region has the DNA TGTGCCAGCAGCCAAGGGTTTACAGGGCTGGACGAGCAGTACTTC.

This clonotype was detected many times. The chain is built from TRBV4-1 and TRBJ2-5; TRBD1 matches 7 bases. V shed 7 bases, J shed 4 bases, and the junction held 6 bases outside the gene matches. CDR3 size: 13 residues. Looked up from germline, CDR1 is MGHRA and CDR2 is YSYEKL. CDR3 DNA: TGCGCCAGCAACCAGGGGGTTGCAGAGACCCAGTACTTC. Its translation is CASNQGVAETQYF.

The CDR3 region is CASSQERLAPSSYNEQFF. The CDR3 DNA follows: TGTGCCAGCAGCCAAGAACGACTAGCGCCCAGCTCCTACAATGAGCAGTTCTTC. This chain uses TRBV3-1 with TRBJ2-1, with TRBD2 matching 8 bases. The CDR3 loop spans 18 amino acids. V dropped 0 bases and J dropped 0; count of bases not matched to a gene: 7. Germline CDR1 is LGHDT and CDR2 is YNNKEL (reference sequence).

This clonotype was recorded at least ten times. The gene calls are TRBV29-1 and TRBJ1-2; 10 nucleotides align to TRBD1. The trim removed 7 bases at V and 6 bases at J, leaving 8 bases unmatched. This CDR3 is built from 13 residues. CDR1 and CDR2 (germline): SQVTM, ANQGSEA. As DNA, the CDR3 is TGCAGCGCTGGTCCCGGGACAGGGGATGGCTACACCTTC. It specifies CSAGPGTGDGYTF.

The chain employs TRBV5-6 and TRBJ2-7, with 7 bases aligning to TRBD1. With V trimmed by 2 bases and J by 0 bases, 5 bases remained unmatched. Germline V gene lookup returns CDR1 SGHDT and CDR2 YYEEEE. CDR3 size: 15 residues. CDR3 DNA sequence: TGTGCCAGCAGCTTTGGACAGGCCCTCTCCTACGAGCAGTACTTC. It translates to CASSFGQALSYEQYF.

This clonotype was seen more than once but under ten times. V usage is TRBV29-1 and J usage is TRBJ1-2; possible D gene TRBD1, 6 bases. The V end lost 6 bases, the J end lost 4 bases, and 12 bases lay between the germline ends. CDR3 length equals 12 residues. CDR1 is SQVTM, CDR2 ANQGSEA, per germline. CDR3 sequence (DNA): TGCAGCGTGAGGGGGGGCCTCTATGGCTACACCTTC. Translated, it gives CSVRGGLYGYTF.

The rearrangement joins TRBV6-5 to TRBJ2-2, with 8 bases that match TRBD1. Germline-derived CDR1 and CDR2 are MNHEY and SVGAGI. V shed 0 bases, J shed 7 bases, and the junction held 4 bases outside the gene matches. The CDR3 is 15 amino acids. In nucleotides, the CDR3 is TGTGCCAGCAGTTACTCGGCAGGGGGCTTCGGGGAGCTGTTTTTT. This encodes CASSYSAGGFGELFF.

As regards this clonotype: One end of the junction varies from germline; a read error may be responsible. The V call is TRBV4-1, the J call TRBJ2-2; 9 nucleotides align to TRBD2. The CDR3 is 16 amino acids. The germline V gene has CDR1 MGHRA and CDR2 YSYEKL. DNA of the CDR3: TGCGCCAGCAGCCAAGCTAGCGGGGTGAACACCAGGGAGCTGTTTTTT. It codes for CASSQASGVNTRELFF.

This clonotype was found a few times. For the CDR3, the DNA is TGTGCCAGCAGCGCCTTCCGCGAGACCAACGAGCAGTACTTC. Translation gives CASSAFRETNEQYF. The chain couples TRBV2 to TRBJ2-7; D is unclear. Trimming cost V 6 bases and J 5 bases, with 17 bases left between them. The CDR3 extends over 14 amino acids. Germline CDR1 reads SNHLY; CDR2 reads FYNNEI.

The chain couples TRBV7-9 to TRBJ2-3, with D perhaps matching TRBD1 (6 bases). CDR1 is SEHNR, CDR2 FQNEAQ, per germline (reference sequence). The CDR3 runs to 13 residues. Trimming shortened V by 2 bases and J by 11 bases, and 14 bases separated the two germline ends. CDR3: CASSLFPTGRQYF. CDR3 nucleotides: TGTGCCAGCAGCTTATTCCCGACAGGAAGGCAGTATTTT. Full variable domain (outside the CDR3, taken from reference TRBV7-9 and TRBJ2-3): DTGVSQNPRHKITKRGQNVTFRCDPISEHNRLYWYRQTLGQGPEFLTYFQNEAQLEKSRLLSDRFSAERPKGSFSTLEIQRTEQGDSAMYLCASSLFPTGRQYFGPGTRLTVL.

The chain recombines TRBV7-8 with TRBJ2-4, with TRBD1 matching over 9 bases. The J call may be mistaken, given a closer DNA end match to TRBJ2-7. The germline gives CDR1 SGHVS, CDR2 FQNEAQ. The CDR3 is 15 amino acids. CDR3 nucleotide sequence: TGTGCCAGCAGCTCAACCGGGACAGGGCAGTACGAGCAGTACTTC. This encodes CASSSTGTGQYEQYF.

A few counts support this clonotype. The CDR3 DNA is TGTGCCAGCAGTTCGGAAGACAGGGTGTTCGACGAGCAGTACTTC. Amino acids: CASSSEDRVFDEQYF. The chain recombines TRBV28 with TRBJ2-7; 7 nucleotides align to TRBD1. The V and J ends lost 4 bases and 5 bases, in that order; junction bases with no gene match: 11. Germline V lookup: CDR1 MDHEN, CDR2 SYDVKM. The CDR3 extends over 15 amino acids.